The 9 T cell receptor beta chains given below trace back to one sample, sequenced in a study of cytomegalovirus exposure and HLA in healthy donors (dated by TCRdb to about 2017). The library was obtained by the immunoSEQ multiplex PCR assay. The multiplex PCR relied on a mix of 60 forward primers for TCR Vbeta segments and 13 reverse primers for TCR Jbeta segments. This immuneACCESS table, as held by TCRdb, lists in-frame sequences with V and J called but not all clones. Of the missing ones, under half trace to an unresolved V gene in checked studies; the others have no known cause. The sample includes over 150,000 clones, with 70% to 80% observed a single time. The ten top clones hold less than 8.5% of the sample. The specimen sequenced was PBMCs. These TCRs come from a man aged 25-40 years in good health and CMV-seropositive.

This clone came up once. The rearrangement links TRBV7-8 to TRBJ1-2; D unresolved. V dropped 5 bases and J dropped 6 bases, with 10 bases sitting between them. This CDR3 region has 12 residues. CDR1 and CDR2 (germline): SGHVS, FQNEAQ. The DNA of the CDR3 is TGTGCCAGCAGCCCTCGGTCGGATGGCTACACCTTC. Protein product: CASSPRSDGYTF.

This chain connects TRBV2 to TRBJ1-1; D is perhaps TRBD1 (6 bases). Trimming pared 6 bases from V and 1 base from J, leaving 15 bases between. The CDR3 runs to 15 residues. The germline V gene encodes CDR1 SNHLY and CDR2 FYNNEI. In nucleotides, the CDR3 is TGTGCCAGCAGGGGTGAGACAGGAGCGAACACTGAAGCTTTCTTT. Its protein is CASRGETGANTEAFF.

The CDR3 loop is CASFSGTPLAGYTF. In nucleotides, the CDR3 is TGTGCCAGCTTCTCCGGGACACCCTTGGCTGGCTACACCTTC. The chain links TRBV2 to TRBJ1-2; possibly TRBD1 for D (6 bases). With 8 bases removed from V and 7 bases from J, the gap between germline ends came to 20 bases. There are 14 residues in the CDR3. Germline-derived CDR1 and CDR2 are SNHLY and FYNNEI.

J is TRBJ2-5 and V is TRBV6-1, with D possibly TRBD1 on 6 matching bases. The CDR3 is made up of 12 amino acids. The V and J ends lost 2 bases and 13 bases respectively, with 14 bases between them. The V gene's germline CDR1 is MNHNS and CDR2 SASEGT. The CDR3 protein is CASSEQVTGRYF. Written as DNA, the CDR3 is TGTGCCAGCAGTGAACAAGTAACAGGGAGGTACTTC.

This clone has only a few counts. The chain links TRBV7-6 to TRBJ1-6; the match to TRBD1 covers 7 bases. V lost 7 bases and J lost 12; bases outside the gene matches: 18. The CDR3 has 16 amino acids. Per germline, CDR1 SGHVS and CDR2 FNYEAQ. The CDR3 DNA is TGTGCCAGCAACCCCCCGGGACAGACGAATAGGATACCCCTCCACTTT. As protein: CASNPPGQTNRIPLHF.

In nucleotides, the CDR3 is TGTGCCAGCAAACCCCTAACCGGGACAGCCGGCCTTGAAGCTTTCTTT. Encoded protein: CASKPLTGTAGLEAFF. The J gene is TRBJ1-1, the V gene TRBV28; 7 nucleotides line up with TRBD1. Germline CDR1 is MDHEN and CDR2 is SYDVKM. The CDR3 contains 16 residues. The trim removed 7 bases at V and 7 bases at J, leaving 18 bases unmatched.

V and J are TRBV9 and TRBJ1-3, with 11 bases aligning to TRBD1. V was clipped by 2 bases and J by 4 bases; unmatched bases: 5. The CDR3 has 16 amino acids. CDR1 SGDLS and CDR2 YYNGEE come from the germline V gene. In DNA, the CDR3 is TGTGCCAGCAGCGTGGACAGGGGGCGCGGAGGAAACACCATATATTTT. Residues: CASSVDRGRGGNTIYF.

In DNA form, the CDR3 reads TGTGCCAGCAGTTTCCGGAACCCCCGGGACAATCAGCCCCAGCATTTT. Translated: CASSFRNPRDNQPQHF. This chain connects TRBV28 to TRBJ1-5; the D is unclear. This CDR3 region has 16 residues. Between the trimmed V and J ends, which lost 3 bases and 3 bases, there was a span of 15 bases. Germline V gene lookup returns CDR1 MDHEN and CDR2 SYDVKM.

This rearrangement joins TRBV2 to TRBJ1-1; TRBD1 matches 7 bases. The V and J ends lost 3 bases and 2 bases, in that order; junction bases with no gene match: 3. Looked up from germline, CDR1 is SNHLY and CDR2 is FYNNEI. The CDR3 runs to 14 residues. CDR3 bases: TGTGCCAGCAGTGAGGACAGGTTTAACACTGAAGCTTTCTTT. This sequence encodes CASSEDRFNTEAFF.